This section outlines one T cell receptor (beta chain) sequence together with its context. These data are taken from a study of spatial heterogeneity in lung cancer. Stated time point: sample taken at primary tumor resection. No cells were sorted before sequencing. The whole RNA sequenced was extracted from tumor, nontumor lung or frozen PBMC. All TCR cDNA molecules were individually tagged with a unique molecular identifier. TCRdb re-derived calls from the 5' RACE reads in MiXCR, one entry per CDR3 protein. In the table there are more than 20,000 distinct CDR3 sequences, around 13% of which are singletons. The CDR3 contains 14 residues. Per the germline V gene, CDR1 is SEHNR and CDR2 is FQNEAQ (reference sequence). Trimming took 4 bases from V and 7 from J; bases not matched to a gene: 9.

The sequencing used PBMCs, collected at surgery. The TCR sequence derives from a female donor with early-stage non-small cell lung cancer. V is TRBV7-9 and J is TRBJ1-1, with 7 positions matching TRBD1. The CDR3 DNA is TGTGCCAGCAGCTCGGTTGACAGGGCGGTTGAAGCTTTCTTT. This translates into CASSSVDRAVEAFF.